Shown below are 17 T cell receptor beta chains from a single sample sequenced in a study of blood T cell repertoires in COVID-19 (dated by TCRdb to between 2020 and 2021). Library preparation was by the immunoSEQ multiplex PCR assay. TCRdb mirrors the immuneACCESS table, restricted to in-frame sequences. Some clones are absent from its copies; in checked studies, under half trace to an unresolved V gene, and the reason for the others is unknown. In this sample the table shows about 370,000 clones, 75% to 90% of which occur a single time. About 1% of the sample is in the top ten clones. Specimen: PBMCs or T cells enriched from blood (not recorded which). Receptors were obtained from a young man who had recovered from COVID-19.

The rearrangement uses TRBV7-2 and TRBJ2-2, with 16 positions matching TRBD2. The CDR3 runs to 17 residues. V gave up 5 bases and J gave up 7 bases; unmatched junction bases: 7. Germline lookup yields CDR1 SGHTA and CDR2 FQGNSA. The chain's CDR3 is CASSPGLAGGPVGELFF. In DNA form, the CDR3 reads TGTGCCAGCAGCCCGGGACTAGCGGGAGGGCCGGTCGGGGAGCTGTTTTTT.

V usage is TRBV25-1 and J usage is TRBJ2-5; TRBD2 agrees at 12 bases. V shed 10 bases and J 8 bases; nucleotides not matched to a gene: 8. From germline, CDR1 is MGHDK and CDR2 SYGVNS. CDR3 length: 13 residues. CDR3 sequence (DNA): TGTGCCACCCAACTAGCGGGAGGCTCTACCCAGTACTTC. It is translated as CATQLAGGSTQYF.

This clone was recorded only once. The gene calls are TRBV28 and TRBJ2-7; 10 bases agree with TRBD1. CDR3 length: 13 residues. Unmatched junction bases numbered 7, after V lost 10 bases and J lost 4 bases. Germline assignment: CDR1 MDHEN and CDR2 SYDVKM. Here the CDR3 DNA reads TGTGCCATCAACCCGGGACAGGGGTACGAGCAGTACTTC. Protein product: CAINPGQGYEQYF.

This clone was seen only once. The V gene is TRBV7-2, the J gene TRBJ2-7; D gene ambiguous. V gave up 10 bases and J gave up 2 bases, with 18 bases separating them. The germline CDR1 and CDR2 sequences are SGHTA and FQGNSA. This CDR3 comprises 14 residues. CDR3 region: CATIGYQIPYEQYF. The CDR3 bases are TGTGCCACCATCGGGTATCAGATTCCCTACGAGCAGTACTTC.

The V call is TRBV7-8, the J call TRBJ2-7; TRBD1 might be the D (5 bases). This CDR3 comprises 12 residues. The V end lost 5 bases, the J end lost 3 bases, and 8 bases lay between the germline ends. Per the germline V gene, CDR1 is SGHVS and CDR2 is FQNEAQ. CDR3 residues: CASSPRDYEQYF. The CDR3 nucleotides read TGTGCCAGCAGCCCCAGGGACTACGAGCAGTACTTC.

This chain links TRBV18 with TRBJ2-1; D may be TRBD2 (6 bases). Germline loops: CDR1 KGHSH, CDR2 LQKENI. The ends were cut back, 3 bases at V and 2 bases at J, with 17 bases in the middle. The CDR3 sequence is 17 residues long. The CDR3 bases are TGTGCCAGCTCACCTCCCAACGGGCTAGCGCCCTACAATGAGCAGTTCTTC. Translated: CASSPPNGLAPYNEQFF.

This sequence joins TRBV7-9 and TRBJ1-2, with D possibly matching TRBD1 (6 bases). V was pared by 2 bases and J by 5 bases, with 18 bases between. The germline V gene encodes CDR1 SEHNR and CDR2 FQNEAQ (reference sequence). This CDR3 region has 16 residues. Written as DNA, the CDR3 is TGTGCCAGCAGCTTAAGACAGGAGGTCGTGATTTATGGCTACACCTTC. Amino acids: CASSLRQEVVIYGYTF.

The chain couples TRBV7-9 to TRBJ1-2; possible D gene TRBD1, 6 bases. The V end was cut by 1 base, the J end by 4 bases, with 10 bases between. CDR1 SEHNR and CDR2 FQNEAQ come from the germline V gene (reference sequence). CDR3 size: 14 residues. CDR3: CASSLVGASYGYTF. The DNA of the CDR3 is TGTGCCAGCAGCTTAGTGGGGGCAAGCTATGGCTACACCTTC.

The V and J genes are TRBV2 and TRBJ1-5, with 9 bases aligning to TRBD1. The junction had 11 bases not matched to a gene; V was cut back by 5 bases and J by 0 bases. The CDR3 consists of 18 residues. CDR1 is SNHLY and CDR2 is FYNNEI in the germline V gene. The CDR3 DNA is TGTGCCAGCAGTACCATAGAGGACAGGGGCCCTAGCAATCAGCCCCAGCATTTT. As protein: CASSTIEDRGPSNQPQHF.

The chain links TRBV28 to TRBJ1-2; a possible D gene is TRBD1 (6 bases). The germline gives CDR1 MDHEN, CDR2 SYDVKM. The CDR3 covers 13 residues. V lost 6 bases to trimming and J lost 7 bases, with 15 bases between them. The CDR3 reads CASSLQGSGGYTF. CDR3 in DNA: TGTGCCAGCAGCCTACAGGGTTCGGGTGGCTACACCTTC.

This clone was recorded once. The rearrangement uses TRBV27 and TRBJ1-3; perhaps TRBD1 as D (5 bases). V lost 3 bases to trimming and J lost 0 bases, with 12 bases between them. The germline V gene encodes CDR1 MNHEY and CDR2 SMNVEV (reference sequence). The CDR3 contains 16 residues. The CDR3: CASSFIRVPSGNTIYF. DNA of the CDR3: TGTGCCAGCAGTTTCATCAGGGTCCCCTCTGGAAACACCATATATTTT.

The chain couples TRBV27 to TRBJ2-7, with D possibly TRBD2 on 7 matching bases. Germline CDR1 MNHEY, CDR2 SMNVEV (reference sequence). V was pared by 6 bases and J by 10 bases, with 25 bases between. The CDR3 totals 15 residues. The CDR3 DNA sequence: TGTGCCAGCAGCCCCCCAGCCCGGGGGGCTTCACGCCAGTACTTC. Protein product: CASSPPARGASRQYF.

The chain employs TRBV6-5 and TRBJ1-1; D gene uncertain. The CDR3 consists of 13 residues. Germline V gene sequence: CDR1 MNHEY, CDR2 SVGAGI. V shed 3 bases and J shed 4 bases, with 9 bases lying between them. CDR3 in DNA: TGTGCCAGCAGTTATCGGTCGAGCACTGAAGCTTTCTTT. This sequence encodes CASSYRSSTEAFF.

This chain joins TRBV3-1 (or the pseudogene TRBV3-2) and TRBJ2-3; 11 bases match TRBD2. The V segment lost 0 bases and the J segment 5 bases; nucleotides outside the gene matches: 7. From germline, CDR1 is LGHDT and CDR2 YNNKEL (reference sequence). The CDR3 covers 17 residues. This chain's CDR3 is CASSQDSSGGWVDTQYF. CDR3 nucleotides: TGTGCCAGCAGCCAAGACTCTAGCGGGGGGTGGGTAGATACGCAGTATTTT.

This chain uses TRBV7-8 with TRBJ1-4, with 9 bases that match TRBD1. The CDR3 sequence is 15 residues long. Germline V gene sequence: CDR1 SGHVS, CDR2 FQNEAQ. V shed 5 bases and J 6 bases; nucleotides not matched to a gene: 7. The CDR3 region has the DNA TGTGCCAGCAGCCCGCCGGGACAGGGCTATGAAAAACTGTTTTTT. Its protein is CASSPPGQGYEKLFF.

The rearrangement joins TRBV6-5 to TRBJ2-7, with D tentatively TRBD1 (5 bases). Trimming took 4 bases from V and 9 from J, leaving 13 bases between them. This CDR3 is built from 12 residues. CDR1 MNHEY and CDR2 SVGAGI come from the germline V gene. The CDR3 region has the DNA TGTGCCAGCAGTTCAGGGCAGGCATGGCAGTACTTC. Its protein product is CASSSGQAWQYF.

This chain connects TRBV7-2 to TRBJ1-2, with TRBD1 identical over 7 bases. The CDR3 extends over 13 amino acids. The trim removed 3 bases at V and 8 bases at J, leaving 6 bases unmatched. Germline CDR1 is SGHTA and CDR2 is FQGNSA. The CDR3 region has the DNA TGTGCCAGCAGCTTCACAGGGGTAAAGGGCTACACCTTC. Translating gives CASSFTGVKGYTF.